The present TCR beta chain was sequenced within a study of shared clonotypes between healthy human individuals. This clone showed up just a few times. The antigen is not known. TCRdb's table, derived via immunoSEQ multiplex PCR, lists solely in-frame clones and lacks some. The data contain more than 900,000 clones, 70% to 80% of them seen just once; the ten biggest clones take up roughly 0.55%. CD45RA+ naive and CD45RA-negative memory subsets were separated from CD4+ cells. Study-level findings and limits: Rarefaction curves obtained for sorted subsets showed sequencing incomplete despite large depth. Relative to memory subsets, naive subsets generally showed larger estimated richness. Generation probabilities of non-shared clonotypes were lower (relative to those shared by all four donors).

The sample comprised memory CD4+ T cells from PBMCs. Subset: CD45RA-negative fraction. This TCR was sampled from a young man in good health. Some clones in this sample may be carry-over from other donors' samples.

The DNA of the CDR3 is TGTGCCACCAGCAGACTAAGGACGGGAGATCAGCCCCAGCATTTT. Protein: CATSRLRTGDQPQHF. The chain recombines TRBV15 with TRBJ1-5, with no clear D. The CDR3 is 15 residues long. Germline V CDR1 and CDR2: LNHNV, YYDKDF (reference sequence). Trimming took 2 bases from V and 5 from J, leaving 13 bases between them.